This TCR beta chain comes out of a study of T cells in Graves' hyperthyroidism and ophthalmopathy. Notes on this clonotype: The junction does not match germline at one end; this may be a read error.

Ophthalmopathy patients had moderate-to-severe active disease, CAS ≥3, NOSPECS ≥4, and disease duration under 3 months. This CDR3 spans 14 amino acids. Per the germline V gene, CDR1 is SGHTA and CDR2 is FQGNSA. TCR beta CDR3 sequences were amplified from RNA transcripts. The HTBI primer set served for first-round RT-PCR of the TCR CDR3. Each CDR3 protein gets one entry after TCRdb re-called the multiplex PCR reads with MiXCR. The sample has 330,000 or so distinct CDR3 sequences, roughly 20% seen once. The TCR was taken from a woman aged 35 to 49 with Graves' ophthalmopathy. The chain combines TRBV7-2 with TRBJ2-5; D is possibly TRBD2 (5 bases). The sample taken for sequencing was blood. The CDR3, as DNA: TGTGCCGGCAGCCCGCCCGGACTTCAAGAGACCCAGTACTTC. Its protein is CAGSPPGLQETQYF.